A selection of T cell receptor beta chains follows, all from one sample in a study of OX40 agonist ivuxolimab in advanced cancers. Method: immunoSEQ multiplex PCR; TCRdb's copy keeps in-frame clones and lacks some. This sample has about 48,000 clones, with around 80% found just once. The source material was CD4+ or CD8+ T cells sorted from blood, sampled in a trial of the OX40 agonist ivuxolimab. The source is an adult with an advanced solid tumor such as melanoma, head and neck, liver or kidney cancer. The CDR3 runs from the conserved cysteine through the conserved F or W. The order of the fields is D gene, V gene, clone size, J gene, CDR3 protein, CDR3 DNA. D genes are given only for firm matches. Clone size, where shown, is once, few, many, or a class for clones that have expanded.

d_call: .; v_call: TRBV27; clone_size: .; j_call: TRBJ1-6; cdr3_aa: CASSLGDSPLHF; cdr3_nt: TGTGCCAGCAGTTTAGGCGATTCACCCCTCCACTTT
d_call: .; v_call: TRBV6-1; clone_size: .; j_call: TRBJ1-2; cdr3_aa: CASSNREFTYGYTF; cdr3_nt: TGTGCCAGCAGTAACAGGGAATTTACCTATGGCTACACCTTC
d_call: TRBD2; v_call: TRBV2; clone_size: .; j_call: TRBJ2-1; cdr3_aa: CASSINEGLAHEQFF; cdr3_nt: TGTGCCAGCAGTATTAATGAGGGACTAGCACATGAGCAGTTCTTC
d_call: TRBD2; v_call: TRBV7-9; clone_size: medium-sized; j_call: TRBJ2-7; cdr3_aa: CASSPLLAAYEQYF; cdr3_nt: TGTGCCAGCAGCCCCTTACTAGCGGCTTACGAGCAGTACTTC
d_call: .; v_call: TRBV19; clone_size: .; j_call: TRBJ1-3; cdr3_aa: CASSPHTRNGNTIYF; cdr3_nt: TGTGCCAGTAGTCCCCACACCCGTAATGGAAACACCATATATTTT
d_call: .; v_call: TRBV7-8; clone_size: .; j_call: TRBJ1-1; cdr3_aa: CASSPMTGMNTEAFF; cdr3_nt: TGTGCCAGCAGCCCTATGACAGGAATGAACACTGAAGCTTTCTTT
d_call: .; v_call: TRBV5-5; clone_size: many; j_call: TRBJ2-6; cdr3_aa: CASSTSGANVLTF; cdr3_nt: TGTGCCAGCAGCACGTCCGGGGCCAACGTCCTGACTTTC
d_call: TRBD1; v_call: TRBV18; clone_size: once; j_call: TRBJ2-7; cdr3_aa: CASSPTGSPYEQYF; cdr3_nt: TGTGCCAGCTCACCGACAGGGTCCCCCTACGAGCAGTACTTC
d_call: TRBD1; v_call: TRBV10-3; clone_size: .; j_call: TRBJ2-7; cdr3_aa: CAISEGQGYEQYF; cdr3_nt: TGTGCCATCAGTGAGGGACAGGGGTACGAGCAGTACTTC
d_call: TRBD1; v_call: TRBV15; clone_size: .; j_call: TRBJ1-2; cdr3_aa: CATSREGQGVYGYTF; cdr3_nt: TGTGCCACCAGCAGAGAGGGACAGGGGGTCTATGGCTACACCTTC
d_call: .; v_call: TRBV5-6; clone_size: .; j_call: TRBJ1-6; cdr3_aa: CASSLDPRGNSPLHF; cdr3_nt: TGTGCCAGCAGCTTGGACCCCAGAGGTAATTCACCCCTCCACTTT
d_call: .; v_call: TRBV9; clone_size: .; j_call: TRBJ1-5; cdr3_aa: CASSGQVGQPQHF; cdr3_nt: TGTGCCAGCAGCGGGCAGGTCGGGCAGCCCCAGCATTTT
d_call: .; v_call: TRBV4-1; clone_size: .; j_call: TRBJ1-5; cdr3_aa: CASSRWDGLTQPQHF; cdr3_nt: TGCGCCAGCAGCCGTTGGGACGGCCTCACGCAGCCCCAGCATTTT
d_call: TRBD2; v_call: TRBV11-2; clone_size: .; j_call: TRBJ2-7; cdr3_aa: CASSSWVAGLAYEQYF; cdr3_nt: TGTGCCAGCAGCTCCTGGGTAGCGGGCCTTGCGTACGAGCAGTACTTC
d_call: .; v_call: TRBV6-5; clone_size: once; j_call: TRBJ2-3; cdr3_aa: CASSPREPSTDTQYF; cdr3_nt: TGTGCCAGCAGTCCTCGGGAGCCAAGCACAGATACGCAGTATTTT
d_call: .; v_call: TRBV7-9; clone_size: few; j_call: TRBJ1-1; cdr3_aa: CASSLHGDTEAFF; cdr3_nt: TGTGCCAGCAGCTTACACGGGGACACTGAAGCTTTCTTT